The clone carrying this T cell receptor beta chain has just a few counts. Its antigen is unknown. Mismatch with germline at one junction end may stem from a read error. The CDR3 is 16 residues long. Germline V CDR1 and CDR2: SGHRS, YFSETQ. The sample is drawn from a study of T cells in Graves' hyperthyroidism and ophthalmopathy. General study findings and limits: Among thyroid clonotypes expanded above 0.001, most also appeared in blood.

Amplified regions were TCR beta CDR3 sequences from RNA transcripts. TCR CDR3 regions were first amplified by RT-PCR with HTBI primers. MiXCR was run by TCRdb on the multiplex PCR reads, yielding one entry per CDR3 protein. Found here are approximately 400,000 distinct CDR3 sequences, around an eighth of them singletons; the top ten hold around 20%. Exclusion of a patient resulted from uncontrolled infection, other autoimmune disease, pregnancy or lactation. The sample comprised blood. The chain uses TRBV5-1 and TRBJ2-7, with D tentatively TRBD1 or TRBD2 (5 bases each). This receptor was identified in a man aged 25-45 years with Graves' hyperthyroidism that later progressed to Graves' ophthalmopathy. CDR3 region: CASRVGRIKRSYEQYF. CDR3 in DNA: TGTGCCAGCAGGGTGGGACGGATTAAACGGTCCTACGAGCAGTACTTC. The full variable domain, in which reference TRBV5-1 and TRBJ2-7 provide the parts outside the CDR3, is KAGVTQTPRYLIKTRGQQVTLSCSPISGHRSVSWYQQTPGQGLQFLFEYFSETQRNKGNFPGRFSGRQFSNSRSEMNVSTLELGDSALYLCASRVGRIKRSYEQYFGPGTRLTVT.